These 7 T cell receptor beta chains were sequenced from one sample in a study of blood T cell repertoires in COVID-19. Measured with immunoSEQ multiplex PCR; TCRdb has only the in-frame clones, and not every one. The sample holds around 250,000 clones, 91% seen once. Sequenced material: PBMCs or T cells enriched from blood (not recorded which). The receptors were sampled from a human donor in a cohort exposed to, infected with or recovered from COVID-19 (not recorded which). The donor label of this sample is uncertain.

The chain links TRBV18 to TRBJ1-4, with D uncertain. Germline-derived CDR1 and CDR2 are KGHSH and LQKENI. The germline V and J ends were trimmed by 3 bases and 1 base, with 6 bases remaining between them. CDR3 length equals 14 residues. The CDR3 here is CASSPRGTNEKLFF. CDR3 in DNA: TGTGCCAGCTCACCTCGGGGAACTAATGAAAAACTGTTTTTT.

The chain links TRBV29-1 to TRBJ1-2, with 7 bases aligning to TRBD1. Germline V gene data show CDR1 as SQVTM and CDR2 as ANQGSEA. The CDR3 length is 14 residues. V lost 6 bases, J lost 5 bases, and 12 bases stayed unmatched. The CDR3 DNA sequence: TGCAGCGTCGATGGACAGGAGACACCGTATGGCTACACCTTC. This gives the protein CSVDGQETPYGYTF.

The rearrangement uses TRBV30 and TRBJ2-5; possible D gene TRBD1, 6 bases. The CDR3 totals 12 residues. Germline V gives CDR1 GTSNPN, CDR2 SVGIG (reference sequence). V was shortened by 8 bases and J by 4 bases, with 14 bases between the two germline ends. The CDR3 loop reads CAAQGITETQYF. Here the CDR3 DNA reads TGTGCCGCCCAGGGGATCACAGAGACCCAGTACTTC.

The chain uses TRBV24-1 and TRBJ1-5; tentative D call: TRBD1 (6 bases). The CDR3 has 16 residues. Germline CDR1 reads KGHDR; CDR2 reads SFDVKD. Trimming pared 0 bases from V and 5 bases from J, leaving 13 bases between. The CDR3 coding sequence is TGTGCCACCAGTGATTTGCGTTCAGGGGTCGATCAGCCCCAGCATTTT. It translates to CATSDLRSGVDQPQHF.

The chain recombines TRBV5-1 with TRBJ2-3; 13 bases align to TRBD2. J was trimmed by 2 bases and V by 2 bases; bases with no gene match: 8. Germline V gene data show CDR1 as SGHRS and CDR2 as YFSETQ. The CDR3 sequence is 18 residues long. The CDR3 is CASSFLLAGGLPTDTQYF. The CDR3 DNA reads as TGCGCCAGCAGCTTCCTACTAGCGGGGGGGCTCCCCACAGATACGCAGTATTTT.

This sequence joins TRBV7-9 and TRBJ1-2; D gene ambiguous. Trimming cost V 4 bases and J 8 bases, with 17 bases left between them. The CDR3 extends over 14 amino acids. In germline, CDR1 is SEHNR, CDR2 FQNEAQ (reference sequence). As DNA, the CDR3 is TGTGCCAGCAGCTCGGTTTGGGGAGACGGGGGCTACACCTTC. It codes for CASSSVWGDGGYTF.

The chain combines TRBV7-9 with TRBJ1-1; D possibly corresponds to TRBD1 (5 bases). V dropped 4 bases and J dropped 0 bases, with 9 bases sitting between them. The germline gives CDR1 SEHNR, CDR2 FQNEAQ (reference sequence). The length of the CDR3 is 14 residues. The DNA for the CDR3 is TGTGCCAGCAGCTCTGACAGTATGAACACTGAAGCTTTCTTT. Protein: CASSSDSMNTEAFF.